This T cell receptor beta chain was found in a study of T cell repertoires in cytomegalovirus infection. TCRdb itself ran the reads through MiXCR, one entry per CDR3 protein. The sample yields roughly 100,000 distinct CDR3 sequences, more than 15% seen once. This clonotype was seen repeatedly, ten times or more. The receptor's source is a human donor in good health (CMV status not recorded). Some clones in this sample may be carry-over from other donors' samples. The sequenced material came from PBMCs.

The CDR3 loop reads CASSSPASGDKDTQYF. CDR3 nucleotides: TGTGCCAGCAGTTCCCCGGCTAGCGGGGATAAAGATACGCAGTATTTT. The chain joins TRBV28 to TRBJ2-3, with 9 positions matching TRBD2. Germline V lookup: CDR1 MDHEN, CDR2 SYDVKM. V lost 4 bases and J lost 5; bases outside the gene matches: 10. The CDR3 contains 16 residues.